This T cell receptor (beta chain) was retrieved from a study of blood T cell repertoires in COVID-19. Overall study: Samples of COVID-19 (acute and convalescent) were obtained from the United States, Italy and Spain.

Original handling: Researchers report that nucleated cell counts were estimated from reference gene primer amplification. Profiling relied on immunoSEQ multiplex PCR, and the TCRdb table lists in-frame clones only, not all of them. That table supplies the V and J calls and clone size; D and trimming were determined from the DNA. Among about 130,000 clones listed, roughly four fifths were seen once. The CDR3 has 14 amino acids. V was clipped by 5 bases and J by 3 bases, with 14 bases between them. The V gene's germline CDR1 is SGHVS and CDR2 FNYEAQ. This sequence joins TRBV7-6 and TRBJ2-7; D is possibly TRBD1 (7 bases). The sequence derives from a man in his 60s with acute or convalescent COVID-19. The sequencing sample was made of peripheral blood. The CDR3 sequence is CASSPRGQHYEQYF. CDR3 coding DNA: TGTGCCAGCAGCCCGCGGGGACAGCACTACGAGCAGTACTTC.